This TCR beta chain was documented in a study of T cell clusters in autoimmune cytopenias. Whole-study context: A median of about 52,000 TRB reads per sample yielded a median roughly 2,500 distinct clonotypes. Study results and limitations: Healthy donors had about 2.8-fold more exclusive TRB clusters than active autoimmune hepatitis patients.

Multiplex touch-down PCR amplified TRB using TRB-A and TRB-B pools in one tube. TCRdb reworked the multiplex PCR reads into one entry per CDR3 protein, no DNA. This sample's clone table lists under 14,000 distinct CDR3 sequences. Germline loops: CDR1 LNHDA, CDR2 SQIVND (reference sequence). The CDR3 runs to 17 residues. According to its frequency, this clonotype is medium-sized. Its antigen is unknown. TRB was amplified from about 250 ng of peripheral blood genomic DNA per sample. The data were also submitted as part of a second study, on T cell repertoires in aging, cancer and after chemotherapy. From that second work: In healthy donors, age-related TCR diversity loss mainly reflected lost richness.

J is TRBJ1-1 and V is TRBV19; TCRdb selects TRBD1, and the lack of DNA leaves this call unchecked. Source material: peripheral blood. This TCR derives from a human donor in good health. The CDR3 loop reads CASSIMGGVSANTEAFF.